This passage covers 21 T cell receptor beta chains from one sample sequenced in a study of T cells in Graves' hyperthyroidism and ophthalmopathy. Researchers took RNA transcripts and amplified the TCR beta CDR3 regions from them. A first-round RT-PCR of the TCR CDR3 used the HTBI primer set. TCRdb passed the multiplex PCR reads through MiXCR, listing each CDR3 protein once. Of around 610,000 distinct CDR3 sequences in the sample, under 15% were seen once. Sequencing was done on a sample of blood. The receptor set was obtained from a woman between 35 and 50 years old with Graves' ophthalmopathy.

The V gene is TRBV7-2, the J gene TRBJ1-1; 7 bases agree with TRBD1. This CDR3 comprises 15 residues. Germline trimming cut 5 bases from V and 1 base from J; bases unmatched to any gene: 7. Germline V gene data show CDR1 as SGHTA and CDR2 as FQGNSA. The chain's CDR3 is CASSPPDRRNTEAFF. CDR3 nucleotide sequence: TGTGCCAGCAGCCCCCCGGACAGGAGGAACACTGAAGCTTTCTTT.

This clonotype has just a few counts. The genes are TRBV5-1 and TRBJ2-7; a possible D gene is TRBD2 (5 bases). The CDR3 runs to 14 residues. Germline values: CDR1 SGHRS, CDR2 YFSETQ. Trimming removed 0 bases from V and 5 bases from J, with 12 bases in between. CDR3 residues: CASSLAAGSDEQYF. In DNA form, the CDR3 reads TGCGCCAGCAGCTTGGCGGCGGGTTCCGACGAGCAGTACTTC.

This chain links TRBV20-1 with TRBJ2-7; a weak D match, TRBD2 (6 bases). Looked up from germline, CDR1 is DFQATT and CDR2 is SNEGSKA (reference sequence). V gave up 1 base and J gave up 5 bases, with 18 bases separating them. The CDR3 totals 15 residues. The DNA for the CDR3 is TGCAGTGCTAGAGTTGCTGGCGGGAACGCAGACGAGCAGTACTTC. This gives the protein CSARVAGGNADEQYF.

The chain links TRBV5-1 to TRBJ1-1; D is unresolved. Looked up from germline, CDR1 is SGHRS and CDR2 is YFSETQ. The CDR3 is made up of 13 amino acids. Trimming shortened V by 0 bases and J by 7 bases, and 10 bases separated the two germline ends. The DNA of the CDR3 is TGCGCCAGCAGCTTGGGGCCGGACTATGAAGCTTTCTTT. This sequence encodes CASSLGPDYEAFF.

This clonotype was observed many times. The rearrangement links TRBV20-1 to TRBJ2-7, with 9 positions matching TRBD2. This CDR3 spans 15 amino acids. The ends lost 2 bases at V and 2 bases at J; junction bases unmatched: 7. The V gene's germline CDR1 is DFQATT and CDR2 SNEGSKA (reference sequence). CDR3 nucleotide sequence: TGCAGTGCTAGAAATATCCTAGCGGGAACCTACGAGCAGTACTTC. This sequence encodes CSARNILAGTYEQYF.

This clonotype was detected only once. The J gene is TRBJ2-7, the V gene TRBV6-2 or TRBV6-3, with TRBD2 as a possible D gene (11 bases). The V gene lost 6 bases and the J gene lost 6 bases, with 33 bases spanning the gap. The CDR3 contains 19 residues. Germline V gene lookup returns CDR1 MNHEY and CDR2 SVGEGT. The CDR3 region is CASSRDRGMIAGGPGEQYF. CDR3 coding DNA: TGTGCCAGCAGCCGGGACAGGGGTATGATAGCGGGAGGGCCGGGCGAGCAGTACTTC.

V and J are TRBV12-3 or TRBV12-4 and TRBJ2-7; D is possibly TRBD1 (5 bases). This CDR3 spans 14 amino acids. The V and J ends lost 7 bases and 3 bases respectively, with 16 bases between them. This CDR3 reads CASTSIRVRYEQYF. CDR3 bases: TGTGCCAGCACCTCGATCAGGGTTCGCTACGAGCAGTACTTC.

This clonotype appeared a few times. A junction end diverges from the germline sequence, so it may reflect a read error. The chain carries TRBV29-1 and TRBJ2-2, with a tentative D call TRBD2 (6 bases). Per the germline V gene, CDR1 is SQVTM and CDR2 is ANQGSEA. The CDR3 spans 12 residues. The CDR3 reads CSVEPTAGGLFF. CDR3 nucleotide sequence: TGCAGCGTTGAACCCACGGCCGGGGGGCTGTTTTTT.

This clonotype appeared many times. DNA for the CDR3: TGTGCCAGCAGCCAAGACAAGGCTAGCGGGACCTACGAGCAGTACTTC. Translation gives CASSQDKASGTYEQYF. The chain joins TRBV3-1 to TRBJ2-7; 9 nucleotides match TRBD2. CDR3 length: 16 amino acids. V lost 0 bases and J lost 2; bases outside the gene matches: 5. Germline V gene lookup returns CDR1 LGHDT and CDR2 YNNKEL (reference sequence).

This clonotype was observed at least ten times. The rearrangement joins TRBV15 to TRBJ2-2, with TRBD2 as a possible D gene (5 bases). The V and J ends lost 5 bases and 1 base respectively, with 5 bases between them. CDR3 length: 13 amino acids. CDR1 and CDR2 from the germline V gene are LNHNV and YYDKDF (reference sequence). CDR3 amino acids: CATSEGNTGELFF. The CDR3 coding sequence is TGTGCCACCAGCGAGGGGAACACCGGGGAGCTGTTTTTT.

At least ten counts were recorded for this clonotype. V and J are TRBV12-3 or TRBV12-4 and TRBJ2-7, with 12 bases identical to TRBD1. The CDR3 has 18 amino acids. J was trimmed by 4 bases and V by 3 bases; bases with no gene match: 13. The CDR3 DNA reads as TGTGCCAGCAGTTTTACCATGGGAGGGACAGGGGGCCGGTACGAGCAGTACTTC. As protein: CASSFTMGGTGGRYEQYF.

This clonotype was detected only once. The genes are TRBV6-5 and TRBJ2-7; 9 nucleotides line up with TRBD1. Germline V gene data show CDR1 as MNHEY and CDR2 as SVGAGI. J gave up 5 bases and V 2 bases, and 7 bases lay outside the gene matches. The CDR3 is 15 residues long. DNA for the CDR3: TGTGCCAGCAGTTACACCGGACAGGGGACCAACGAGCAGTACTTC. This codes for CASSYTGQGTNEQYF.

This clonotype was detected ten times or more. The chain uses TRBV30 and TRBJ1-3; D perhaps matches TRBD1 (5 bases). This CDR3 is built from 15 residues. With 0 bases removed from V and 2 bases from J, the gap between germline ends came to 11 bases. Per the germline V gene, CDR1 is GTSNPN and CDR2 is SVGIG (reference sequence). The CDR3 nucleotides are TGTGCCTGGAGTGTCCAGGGAGTTACTGGAAACACCATATATTTT. Amino acid sequence: CAWSVQGVTGNTIYF.

This clonotype was seen ten or more times. This chain uses TRBV12-3 or TRBV12-4 with TRBJ2-7, with TRBD1 matching 7 bases. This CDR3 has 12 residues. V shed 5 bases and J 5 bases; nucleotides not matched to a gene: 3. The CDR3 bases are TGTGCCAGCAGTAGGGACAGTAACGAGCAGTACTTC. Its protein is CASSRDSNEQYF.

This clonotype appeared many times. The rearrangement links TRBV6-5 to TRBJ1-2, with D hard to call. This CDR3 has 14 residues. Germline-derived CDR1 and CDR2 are MNHEY and SVGAGI. The V gene lost 2 bases and the J gene lost 7 bases, with 14 bases spanning the gap. CDR3 nucleotide sequence: TGTGCCAGCAGTTACGTCGGAGGGAAGTCTGGCTACACCTTC. This codes for CASSYVGGKSGYTF.

This chain joins TRBV20-1 and TRBJ2-4; 8 bases map to TRBD1. Per the germline V gene, CDR1 is DFQATT and CDR2 is SNEGSKA (reference sequence). V dropped 4 bases and J dropped 8; count of bases not matched to a gene: 7. The CDR3 loop spans 13 amino acids. CDR3 DNA sequence: TGCAGTGCTAAGGTCGGACAGGGATACATTCAGTACTTC. As protein: CSAKVGQGYIQYF.

This clonotype was counted ten times or more. The chain employs TRBV6-2 or TRBV6-3 and TRBJ2-7; TRBD1 is a possible D gene (6 bases). V lost 4 bases and J lost 3, with 13 bases in between. The CDR3 covers 14 residues. Per the germline V gene, CDR1 is MNHEY and CDR2 is SVGEGT. CDR3 amino acids: CASSLNRDNYEQYF. The CDR3 DNA reads as TGTGCCAGCAGTTTAAACCGGGACAACTACGAGCAGTACTTC.

V gene TRBV7-8 combines with J gene TRBJ2-7, with 9 bases that match TRBD2. The CDR3 consists of 14 residues. J gave up 5 bases and V 2 bases, and 4 bases lay outside the gene matches. The V gene's germline CDR1 is SGHVS and CDR2 FQNEAQ. The CDR3 DNA sequence: TGTGCCAGCAGCTTATCGACTAGCGGTGACGAGCAGTACTTC. It yields the protein CASSLSTSGDEQYF.

This clonotype was seen a few times. The chain combines TRBV3-1 with TRBJ1-2; no reliable D call. There are 13 residues in the CDR3. Trimming removed 4 bases at V and 8 bases at J, with 14 bases between. From germline, CDR1 is LGHDT and CDR2 YNNKEL (reference sequence). The CDR3 is CASSPGRNGGYTF. CDR3 coding DNA: TGTGCCAGCAGCCCGGGGAGGAACGGAGGCTACACCTTC. Looking up the rest from reference TRBV3-1 and TRBJ1-2 gives the full variable domain: DTAVSQTPKYLVTQMGNDKSIKCEQNLGHDTMYWYKQDSKKFLKIMFSYNNKELIINETVPNRFSPKSPDKAHLNLHINSLELGDSAVYFCASSPGRNGGYTFGSGTRLTVV.

This clonotype was counted ten times or more. In DNA form, the CDR3 reads TGTGCCTGGAGTGTGGGGTCTAGCGGATCCTACGAGCAGTACTTC. It specifies CAWSVGSSGSYEQYF. The genes are TRBV30 and TRBJ2-7; 7 bases line up with TRBD2. J was trimmed by 1 base and V by 0 bases; bases with no gene match: 6. The CDR3 runs 15 residues. CDR1 is GTSNPN, CDR2 SVGIG, per germline (reference sequence).

V is TRBV6-2 or TRBV6-3 and J is TRBJ1-1, with D possibly TRBD1 on 5 matching bases. CDR1 is MNHEY, CDR2 SVGEGT, per germline. This CDR3 spans 14 amino acids. V was pared by 7 bases and J by 1 base, with 13 bases between. The CDR3 DNA reads TGTGCCAGCATTTTCAGGGCGGAGAACACTGAAGCTTTCTTT. Amino acid sequence: CASIFRAENTEAFF.